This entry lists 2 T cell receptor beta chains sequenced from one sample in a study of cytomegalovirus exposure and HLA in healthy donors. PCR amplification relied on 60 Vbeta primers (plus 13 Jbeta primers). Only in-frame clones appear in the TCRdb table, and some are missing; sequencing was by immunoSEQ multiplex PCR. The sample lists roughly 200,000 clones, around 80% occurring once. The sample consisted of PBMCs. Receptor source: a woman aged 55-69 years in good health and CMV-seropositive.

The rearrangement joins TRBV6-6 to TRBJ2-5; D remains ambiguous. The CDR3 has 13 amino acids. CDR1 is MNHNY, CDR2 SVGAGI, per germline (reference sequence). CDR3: CAATPRPKETQYF. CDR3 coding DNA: TGTGCAGCCACCCCACGCCCTAAAGAGACCCAGTACTTC.

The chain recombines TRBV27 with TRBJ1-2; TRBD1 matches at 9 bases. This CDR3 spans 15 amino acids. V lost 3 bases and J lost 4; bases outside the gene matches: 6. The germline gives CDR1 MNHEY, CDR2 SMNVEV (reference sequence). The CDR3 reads CASSFGTGFGYGYTF. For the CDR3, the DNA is TGTGCCAGCAGTTTCGGGACAGGGTTTGGCTATGGCTACACCTTC.